The rows below give T cell receptor beta chains drawn from one sample of a study of T-cell reconstitution after alpha-beta-depleted transplantation in children. TCRdb recomputed calls from the PCR reads with MiXCR, one row per CDR3 protein. The sample includes 700,000 to 950,000 distinct CDR3 sequences, around 15% of them seen just once. Sequenced material: PBMCs, mostly from graft donor cells, taken 360 days after TCRalphabeta/CD19-depleted stem cell transplant. The receptors were sampled from a male patient aged 5 to 17 who had a stem cell transplant for acute lymphoblastic leukemia, so the T cells may come from the graft donor. The CDR3 runs from the conserved cysteine through the conserved F or W. Each record gives: D gene, clone size, J gene, V gene, CDR3 DNA, CDR3 protein. D genes are given only for firm matches. Where a row states a size, it is once, few, many or the class of an expanded clone; other rows omit it.

d_call: TRBD1
clone_size: few
j_call: TRBJ2-7
v_call: TRBV7-9
cdr3_nt: TGTGCCAGCAGCCCAATGGGGACAGGGGGGGGCGAGCAGTACTTC
cdr3_aa: CASSPMGTGGGEQYF

d_call: TRBD1
clone_size: -
j_call: TRBJ2-7
v_call: TRBV19
cdr3_nt: TGTGCCAGCAAATTCGACAGGGAGTCCCACGAGCAGTACTTC
cdr3_aa: CASKFDRESHEQYF

d_call: TRBD2
clone_size: few
j_call: TRBJ2-5
v_call: TRBV9
cdr3_nt: TGTGCCAGCAGCCCAGACGGGACTACGGGGGAGACCCAGTACTTC
cdr3_aa: CASSPDGTTGETQYF

d_call: -
clone_size: many
j_call: TRBJ2-5
v_call: TRBV20-1
cdr3_nt: TGCAGTGCGACGGTCCGGGGTGAGACCCAGTACTTC
cdr3_aa: CSATVRGETQYF

d_call: -
clone_size: -
j_call: TRBJ2-3
v_call: TRBV7-6
cdr3_nt: TGTGCCAGCAGCTTTACCGGGAGCGGTACAGATACGCAGTATTTT
cdr3_aa: CASSFTGSGTDTQYF

d_call: -
clone_size: -
j_call: TRBJ1-6
v_call: TRBV5-1
cdr3_nt: TGCGCCAGCAGCTTCGAGGGGAATTCACCCCTCCACTTT
cdr3_aa: CASSFEGNSPLHF

d_call: -
clone_size: few
j_call: TRBJ2-1
v_call: TRBV20-1
cdr3_nt: TGCAGTGCTACACGGACAGTGCGTAAGGAATATGAGCAGTTCTTC
cdr3_aa: CSATRTVRKEYEQFF

d_call: TRBD2
clone_size: -
j_call: TRBJ2-1
v_call: TRBV27
cdr3_nt: TGTGCCAGCACCGCAGCGGGAGGGCCCTACAATGAGCAGTTCTTC
cdr3_aa: CASTAAGGPYNEQFF

d_call: TRBD2
clone_size: -
j_call: TRBJ2-7
v_call: TRBV10-3
cdr3_nt: TGTGCCATCAGGGTAGGACTAGCGGTCTACGAGCAGTACTTC
cdr3_aa: CAIRVGLAVYEQYF

d_call: -
clone_size: -
j_call: TRBJ2-7
v_call: TRBV10-3
cdr3_nt: TGTGCCATCAGTCCGATTCTGGGGGGCGGCTACGAGCAGTACTTC
cdr3_aa: CAISPILGGGYEQYF

d_call: -
clone_size: -
j_call: TRBJ2-3
v_call: TRBV5-1
cdr3_nt: TGCGCCGCCGCCCGGAGCGGTAGCACAGATACGCAGTATTTT
cdr3_aa: CAAARSGSTDTQYF

d_call: -
clone_size: few
j_call: TRBJ1-1
v_call: TRBV4-1
cdr3_nt: TGCGCCAGCAGCCAACCCACGGAGGCCCCGACCAAGACGGAAGCTTTCTTT
cdr3_aa: CASSQPTEAPTKTEAFF

d_call: -
clone_size: -
j_call: TRBJ2-3
v_call: TRBV27
cdr3_nt: TGTGCCAGCAGCCCTATGTTGTCCCACCTTACAGATACGCAGTATTTT
cdr3_aa: CASSPMLSHLTDTQYF

d_call: TRBD2
clone_size: -
j_call: TRBJ2-1
v_call: TRBV5-1
cdr3_nt: TGCGCCAGCAGCCCTTTGACTAGCGGGAGGGCCAGGGAGCAGTTCTTC
cdr3_aa: CASSPLTSGRAREQFF

d_call: TRBD1
clone_size: few
j_call: TRBJ1-5
v_call: TRBV11-2
cdr3_nt: TGTGCCAGCAGCTTGGGGACAGGGGTGCAGCCCCAGCATTTT
cdr3_aa: CASSLGTGVQPQHF

d_call: TRBD1
clone_size: -
j_call: TRBJ2-1
v_call: TRBV7-8
cdr3_nt: TGTGCCAGCAGTAAAAGAGGACAGGGGGGGGTGATAGAGCAGTTCTTC
cdr3_aa: CASSKRGQGGVIEQFF

d_call: TRBD1
clone_size: -
j_call: TRBJ1-1
v_call: TRBV6-2/TRBV6-3
cdr3_nt: TGTGCCAGCAGTTACGGGGACAGGGAATTAACTGAAGCTTTCTTT
cdr3_aa: CASSYGDRELTEAFF

d_call: -
clone_size: few
j_call: TRBJ2-7
v_call: TRBV12-3/TRBV12-4
cdr3_nt: TGTGCCAGCAGTGCGCAGGGGGAGGGCTCCTACGAGCAGTACTTC
cdr3_aa: CASSAQGEGSYEQYF

d_call: TRBD2
clone_size: -
j_call: TRBJ2-7
v_call: TRBV10-3
cdr3_nt: TGTGCCATCACGGCGGGAGGGCCCTGGGAGCAGTACTTC
cdr3_aa: CAITAGGPWEQYF

d_call: -
clone_size: few
j_call: TRBJ2-1
v_call: TRBV5-1
cdr3_nt: TGCGCCAGCAGCCTCAATACCTGGGAGGCCCTATACAATGAGCAGTTCTTC
cdr3_aa: CASSLNTWEALYNEQFF

d_call: -
clone_size: -
j_call: TRBJ2-4
v_call: TRBV15
cdr3_nt: TGTGCCACCACCGAACGGGGGTTGGCCAAAAACATTCAGTACTTC
cdr3_aa: CATTERGLAKNIQYF

d_call: -
clone_size: -
j_call: TRBJ2-4
v_call: TRBV11-3
cdr3_nt: TGTGCCAGCAGCTTAGCCCGGGACGGGGGCATTCAGTACTTC
cdr3_aa: CASSLARDGGIQYF

d_call: TRBD2
clone_size: few
j_call: TRBJ2-7
v_call: TRBV12-3/TRBV12-4
cdr3_nt: TGTGCCAGCAGTTTAGCGCTAGGACTAGCGGGTCACTACGAGCAGTACTTC
cdr3_aa: CASSLALGLAGHYEQYF

d_call: -
clone_size: -
j_call: TRBJ2-7
v_call: TRBV7-8
cdr3_nt: TGTGCCAGCAGAGACCTAGTCGGCGAGCAGTACTTC
cdr3_aa: CASRDLVGEQYF

d_call: -
clone_size: few
j_call: TRBJ2-7
v_call: TRBV18
cdr3_nt: TGTGCCAGCTCAACCACTGAGCACGAGCAGTACTTC
cdr3_aa: CASSTTEHEQYF

d_call: TRBD2
clone_size: -
j_call: TRBJ2-2
v_call: TRBV5-1
cdr3_nt: TGCGCCAGCATAGCTAGCGGGAACACCGGGGAGCTGTTTTTT
cdr3_aa: CASIASGNTGELFF

d_call: -
clone_size: -
j_call: TRBJ1-3
v_call: TRBV29-1
cdr3_nt: TGCAGCGTTGAAGACCAGGGATTTGGAAACACCATATATTTT
cdr3_aa: CSVEDQGFGNTIYF

d_call: -
clone_size: many
j_call: TRBJ2-2
v_call: TRBV5-1
cdr3_nt: TGCGCCAGCAGCACCTCGACACTTAACACCGGGGAGCTGTTTTTT
cdr3_aa: CASSTSTLNTGELFF

d_call: -
clone_size: -
j_call: TRBJ2-3
v_call: TRBV29-1
cdr3_nt: TGCAGCGCCGTACGGGGGGCAGGAGATACGCAGTATTTT
cdr3_aa: CSAVRGAGDTQYF

d_call: -
clone_size: many
j_call: TRBJ2-1
v_call: TRBV27
cdr3_nt: TGTGCCAGCAGGCCCCTGGAGGCCCGCTACAATGAGCAGTTCTTC
cdr3_aa: CASRPLEARYNEQFF

d_call: -
clone_size: few
j_call: TRBJ2-5
v_call: TRBV5-1
cdr3_nt: TGCGCCAGCATTGAGACAACTGGCATTGTGCCGGGGGAGACCCAGTACTTC
cdr3_aa: CASIETTGIVPGETQYF

d_call: TRBD2
clone_size: -
j_call: TRBJ2-1
v_call: TRBV15
cdr3_nt: TGTGCCACCATCCTAGCGGGAGTGGGGGCCTCCTACAATGAGCAGTTCTTC
cdr3_aa: CATILAGVGASYNEQFF

d_call: -
clone_size: -
j_call: TRBJ1-2
v_call: TRBV29-1
cdr3_nt: TGCAGCGTTGAAACGGACGTCTATGGCTACACCTTC
cdr3_aa: CSVETDVYGYTF

d_call: TRBD2
clone_size: -
j_call: TRBJ2-1
v_call: TRBV12-3/TRBV12-4
cdr3_nt: TGTGCCAGCAGCAAAAGGCCCAGACTAGCGATTCGACCCAATGAGCAGTTCTTC
cdr3_aa: CASSKRPRLAIRPNEQFF

d_call: -
clone_size: -
j_call: TRBJ2-7
v_call: TRBV5-1
cdr3_nt: TGCGCCAGCAGCTTGGACGGGGGCAAGGGGGAGCAGTACTTC
cdr3_aa: CASSLDGGKGEQYF

d_call: -
clone_size: -
j_call: TRBJ1-3
v_call: TRBV2
cdr3_nt: TGTGCCAGCAGAACCGGTGGCTCTGGAAACACCATATATTTT
cdr3_aa: CASRTGGSGNTIYF

d_call: TRBD2
clone_size: few
j_call: TRBJ2-2
v_call: TRBV4-1
cdr3_nt: TGCGCCAGCAGTGCCCTGGGCGGGAGGGCCCGGGAGCTGTTTTTT
cdr3_aa: CASSALGGRARELFF

d_call: TRBD1
clone_size: few
j_call: TRBJ1-2
v_call: TRBV10-3
cdr3_nt: TGTGCCACCTCAGACAGGGACTATGGCTACACCTTC
cdr3_aa: CATSDRDYGYTF

d_call: TRBD2
clone_size: few
j_call: TRBJ2-2
v_call: TRBV27
cdr3_nt: TGTGCCAGCAGCCCCCCTAGCGGGATTAGTTACGCGAACACCGGGGAGCTGTTTTTT
cdr3_aa: CASSPPSGISYANTGELFF

d_call: -
clone_size: few
j_call: TRBJ1-5
v_call: TRBV10-3
cdr3_nt: TGTGCCATCAGTGACAGTTCCTTCAATCAGCCCCAGCATTTT
cdr3_aa: CAISDSSFNQPQHF

d_call: -
clone_size: -
j_call: TRBJ2-5
v_call: TRBV4-1
cdr3_nt: TGCGCCAGCAGCCAAGTGGTCGCACTTTCCAGGGAAGAGACCCAGTACTTC
cdr3_aa: CASSQVVALSREETQYF

d_call: -
clone_size: -
j_call: TRBJ2-7
v_call: TRBV10-2
cdr3_nt: TGCGCCAGCAGTGAGTCCACTAAGACCTACGAGCAGTACTTC
cdr3_aa: CASSESTKTYEQYF

d_call: -
clone_size: few
j_call: TRBJ1-1
v_call: TRBV7-9
cdr3_nt: TGTGCCAGCAGCTTGAGATCAGGGCACACTGAAGCTTTCTTT
cdr3_aa: CASSLRSGHTEAFF

d_call: -
clone_size: -
j_call: TRBJ2-7
v_call: TRBV27
cdr3_nt: TGTGCCAGCAGTGCCCCTACAGGGACCTACGAGCAGTACTTC
cdr3_aa: CASSAPTGTYEQYF

d_call: TRBD1
clone_size: many
j_call: TRBJ1-1
v_call: TRBV12-3/TRBV12-4
cdr3_nt: TGTGCCAGCAGTTACGGGACAGGGACTTACACTGAAGCTTTCTTT
cdr3_aa: CASSYGTGTYTEAFF

d_call: TRBD2
clone_size: -
j_call: TRBJ2-3
v_call: TRBV4-1
cdr3_nt: TGCGCCAGCAGCCCCATAGCGGGCCCCTCCAAAGATACGCAGTATTTT
cdr3_aa: CASSPIAGPSKDTQYF

d_call: TRBD2
clone_size: -
j_call: TRBJ2-7
v_call: TRBV7-9
cdr3_nt: TGTGCCAGCAGCTTACAGAATAGGCGGGAGAAAGTAGACGAGCAGTACTTC
cdr3_aa: CASSLQNRREKVDEQYF

d_call: -
clone_size: -
j_call: TRBJ2-5
v_call: TRBV7-2
cdr3_nt: TGTGCCAGCAGCTTGGAACCAGGGAGGAGGTGGGAGACCCAGTACTTC
cdr3_aa: CASSLEPGRRWETQYF

d_call: -
clone_size: few
j_call: TRBJ2-1
v_call: TRBV4-1
cdr3_nt: TGCGCCAGCAGCCAAATGGGAGGTGAGCAGTTCTTC
cdr3_aa: CASSQMGGEQFF

d_call: -
clone_size: few
j_call: TRBJ2-5
v_call: TRBV12-3/TRBV12-4
cdr3_nt: TGTGCCAGCAGTTTGTCAGGGACGGGGACCCAGTACTTC
cdr3_aa: CASSLSGTGTQYF